This T cell receptor (beta chain) was identified in a study of multiple sclerosis patients with progressive multifocal leukoencephalopathy. Study-wide results and caveats: Findings may reflect JC virus infection or just general immunocompromise. No common TRBV or TRBJ usage or pairing appeared at PML.

On this clone itself: Its antigen is not identified. A junction boundary mismatches the germline segment, possibly from a read error.

CDR1 and CDR2 (germline): SNHLY, FYNNEI. The CDR3 contains 13 residues. The time point denotes: about 6 months of natalizumab therapy. Prior interferon beta treatment was universal, and the PML patients were all female. Synthetic inline TR CDR3 controls covering all V-J pairings were spiked into each PCR. Only in-frame clones appear in the TCRdb table, and some are missing; sequencing was by immunoSEQ multiplex PCR. The sample shows 25,000 to 35,000 clones, roughly nine tenths of them seen only once. The chain links TRBV2 to TRBJ2-1; the match to TRBD2 covers 8 bases. The receptor comes from a human donor with multiple sclerosis. Specimen: PBMCs, collected from a patient treated with natalizumab. The CDR3 here is CASSPRGAGEWLF. Written as DNA, the CDR3 is TGTGCCAGCAGTCCCCGGGGAGCGGGAGAGTGGCTCTTC.